One sample yielded the 20 T cell receptor beta chains listed below, sequenced in a study of shared clonotypes between healthy human individuals. Measured with immunoSEQ multiplex PCR; TCRdb has only the in-frame clones, and not every one. Of 1.6 million or so clones listed, 97% to 99% are singletons. Sequencing input: naive CD4+ T cells sorted from blood. Subset noted: CD45RA+ positively selected. Source of these receptors: a man aged 25 to 45 in good health.

The J gene is TRBJ2-5, the V gene TRBV10-2; 7 bases fit TRBD2. CDR1 WSHSY and CDR2 SAAADI come from the germline V gene. J gave up 1 base and V 5 bases, and 7 bases lay outside the gene matches. This CDR3 comprises 15 residues. CDR3 in amino acids: CASSYLWEGQETQYF. CDR3 nucleotides: TGCGCCAGCAGTTATCTGTGGGAGGGCCAAGAGACCCAGTACTTC.

The chain links TRBV7-2 to TRBJ1-1; D unclear. Germline V gene lookup returns CDR1 SGHTA and CDR2 FQGNSA. V lost 7 bases to trimming and J lost 6 bases, with 21 bases between them. The CDR3 is 15 residues long. CDR3 nucleotide sequence: TGTGCCAGCATGCTCGTCACCGTTCCTGGCGCTGAAGCTTTCTTT. Its translation: CASMLVTVPGAEAFF.

This sequence joins TRBV5-6 and TRBJ2-6; D might be TRBD1 (5 bases). The CDR3 sequence is 16 residues long. With 1 base removed from V and 1 base from J, the gap between germline ends came to 9 bases. Germline assignment: CDR1 SGHDT and CDR2 YYEEEE. The CDR3, as DNA: TGTGCCAGCAGCTTGCAAGGGGCATCTGGGGCCAACGTCCTGACTTTC. Protein: CASSLQGASGANVLTF.

The CDR3 DNA reads as TGTGCCACCAAATCTGGTCACAATCCGGGACAGGGGGCTTTAGGCAATCAGCCCCAGCATTTT. Amino acids: CATKSGHNPGQGALGNQPQHF. The gene calls are TRBV19 and TRBJ1-5, with TRBD1 matching over 12 bases. V shed 10 bases, J shed 2 bases, and the junction held 24 bases outside the gene matches. The CDR3 length is 21 residues. Germline lookup yields CDR1 LNHDA and CDR2 SQIVND (reference sequence).

The genes are TRBV6-5 and TRBJ2-7; TRBD2 agrees at 7 bases. CDR1 and CDR2 from the germline V gene are MNHEY and SVGAGI. V was clipped by 0 bases and J by 2 bases; unmatched bases: 4. The CDR3 has 15 residues. DNA of the CDR3: TGTGCCAGCAGTTACTCGAGTCTAGCGGCCTACGAGCAGTACTTC. Translation gives CASSYSSLAAYEQYF.

V and J are TRBV18 and TRBJ2-1; TRBD1 or TRBD2 may be the D gene (6 bases each). Germline V gene sequence: CDR1 KGHSH, CDR2 LQKENI. The V end lost 0 bases, the J end lost 6 bases, and 15 bases lay between the germline ends. The CDR3 has 16 residues. Written as DNA, the CDR3 is TGTGCCAGCTCACCACCCGGGAACTGGGGGGCCAATGAGCAGTTCTTC. The encoded protein is CASSPPGNWGANEQFF. Based on the CDR3 plus reference TRBV18 and TRBJ2-1, the full variable domain is NAGVMQNPRHLVRRRGQEARLRCSPMKGHSHVYWYRQLPEEGLKFMVYLQKENIIDESGMPKERFSAEFPKEGPSILRIQQVVRGDSAAYFCASSPPGNWGANEQFFGPGTRLTVL.

The rearrangement links TRBV28 to TRBJ2-7, with a possible D match to TRBD1 (6 bases). The V end was cut by 4 bases, the J end by 2 bases, with 9 bases between. The CDR3 loop spans 13 amino acids. The germline V gene has CDR1 MDHEN and CDR2 SYDVKM. CDR3 bases: TGTGCCAGCAGTTCGGGACATCCCTACGAGCAGTACTTC. Translating gives CASSSGHPYEQYF.

The chain's CDR3 is CASSLGDRGLIGYTF. The CDR3, as DNA: TGCGCCAGCAGCTTGGGGGACAGAGGCTTAATCGGCTACACCTTC. This sequence joins TRBV5-1 and TRBJ1-2; 7 nucleotides align to TRBD1. There are 15 residues in the CDR3. The V and J ends lost 0 bases and 8 bases, in that order; junction bases with no gene match: 10. Germline V CDR1 and CDR2: SGHRS, YFSETQ.

V gene TRBV14 combines with J gene TRBJ1-2; no reliable D call. Germline assignment: CDR1 SGHDN and CDR2 FVKESK. This CDR3 region has 14 residues. Trimming pared 0 bases from V and 2 bases from J, leaving 7 bases between. CDR3 DNA: TGTGCCAGCAGCCAAGACGACCTAAACTATGGCTACACCTTC. It yields the protein CASSQDDLNYGYTF.

The chain joins TRBV2 to TRBJ2-5, with D possibly TRBD2 on 8 matching bases. CDR3 length: 14 amino acids. The germline V and J ends were trimmed by 11 bases and 4 bases, with 20 bases remaining between them. Per germline, CDR1 SNHLY and CDR2 FYNNEI. The CDR3 is CAGRTGGGLETQYF. CDR3 nucleotide sequence: TGTGCCGGCCGAACGGGAGGGGGCCTAGAGACCCAGTACTTC.

Comment on this clone: This sample includes further DNA sequences coding for the same CDR3. The CDR3 reads CAISGTAVSTDTQYF. CDR3 in DNA: TGTGCCATCAGTGGGACAGCGGTAAGCACAGATACGCAGTATTTT. The genes are TRBV10-3 and TRBJ2-3; tentative D call: TRBD1 (6 bases). Trimming cost V 4 bases and J 0 bases, with 11 bases left between them. There are 15 residues in the CDR3. CDR1 ENHRY and CDR2 SYGVKD come from the germline V gene.

Only one count was recorded for this clone. V is TRBV27 and J is TRBJ1-2; no firm D call. The CDR3 runs to 15 residues. CDR1 is MNHEY and CDR2 is SMNVEV in the germline V gene (reference sequence). Trimming removed 6 bases from V and 8 bases from J, with 22 bases in between. The CDR3 sequence: CASRLEGNGYAGYTF. CDR3 nucleotide sequence: TGTGCCAGCAGATTAGAAGGGAATGGCTATGCAGGCTACACCTTC.

This chain uses TRBV7-9 with TRBJ2-4, with 7 bases that match TRBD2. Germline V gives CDR1 SEHNR, CDR2 FQNEAQ (reference sequence). V lost 4 bases and J lost 0; bases outside the gene matches: 15. CDR3 length: 19 residues. CDR3 DNA sequence: TGTGCCAGCAGCTCAGGAAATGATCCTAGCGGCCTAGCCAAAAACATTCAGTACTTC. This gives the protein CASSSGNDPSGLAKNIQYF.

On this clone: The identical CDR3 is also encoded by other nucleotide sequences in the sample. The chain couples TRBV28 to TRBJ1-5; D gene uncertain. The CDR3 extends over 12 amino acids. The germline V gene encodes CDR1 MDHEN and CDR2 SYDVKM. Trimming shortened V by 1 base and J by 7 bases, and 5 bases separated the two germline ends. The CDR3 region has the DNA TGTGCCAGCAGTTTATTTTTCCAGCCCCAGCATTTT. Its protein is CASSLFFQPQHF.

The chain combines TRBV10-3 with TRBJ2-2; D assignment may be TRBD1 or TRBD2 (5 bases each). CDR1 is ENHRY and CDR2 is SYGVKD in the germline V gene. The V and J ends lost 5 bases and 0 bases respectively, with 10 bases between them. This CDR3 has 15 amino acids. The CDR3 loop is CAISRDRTNTGELFF. Here the CDR3 DNA reads TGTGCCATCAGTCGGGACCGAACGAACACCGGGGAGCTGTTTTTT.

This rearrangement joins TRBV23-1 to TRBJ1-2; D is ambiguous. TRBV23-1 is an ORF, with its function uncertain. The CDR3 sequence is 12 residues long. V gave up 6 bases and J gave up 6 bases, with 11 bases separating them. CDR3 loop: CASRGYYNGYTF. In DNA form, the CDR3 reads TGCGCCAGCAGAGGTTACTACAATGGCTACACCTTC.

The chain joins TRBV5-6 to TRBJ2-1, with 9 nucleotides matching TRBD2. The germline V gene has CDR1 SGHDT and CDR2 YYEEEE. After removal of 1 base from V and 10 bases from J, the junction contained 9 bases not matched to a gene. CDR3 length equals 15 residues. CDR3 sequence: CASSLPWREGLEQFF. The CDR3 bases are TGTGCCAGCAGCTTGCCCTGGCGGGAGGGACTAGAGCAGTTCTTC.

V and J are TRBV5-1 and TRBJ1-1; D remains unclear. The CDR3 is 15 amino acids. Per the germline V gene, CDR1 is SGHRS and CDR2 is YFSETQ. V was pared by 4 bases and J by 3 bases, with 16 bases between. The DNA for the CDR3 is TGCGCCAGCAGCCCCCAGTATGCGGGTTACACTGAAGCTTTCTTT. Its protein product is CASSPQYAGYTEAFF.

V gene TRBV5-1 combines with J gene TRBJ2-3, with D perhaps TRBD2 (5 bases). The CDR3 contains 17 residues. Trimming removed 5 bases at V and 0 bases at J, with 19 bases between. The germline V gene encodes CDR1 SGHRS and CDR2 YFSETQ. The CDR3: CASSLPLASGSTDTQYF. For the CDR3, the DNA is TGCGCCAGCAGTCTCCCCCTCGCGTCGGGGAGCACAGATACGCAGTATTTT.

The chain joins TRBV5-1 to TRBJ2-4; TRBD1 or TRBD2 may be the D gene (6 bases each). The CDR3 has 14 residues. V shed 4 bases and J shed 0 bases, with 8 bases lying between them. Germline lookup yields CDR1 SGHRS and CDR2 YFSETQ. The CDR3: CASSGGGAKNIQYF. Written as DNA, the CDR3 is TGCGCCAGCAGCGGAGGGGGAGCCAAAAACATTCAGTACTTC.